This T cell receptor beta chain was recovered during a study of control samples from healthy donors and cancer patients (dated by TCRdb to 2020 to 2021). Regarding this clone: Its cognate antigen has yet to be identified. The record has no base qualities; no much larger clone is one base away.

Libraries were prepared through the immunoSEQ multiplex PCR assay. Drawn from immuneACCESS, this table holds only the in-frame rearrangements with V and J called that TCRdb kept. Clones are partly lost; checked studies trace under half to an unresolved V gene and leave the rest unexplained. Present in this sample are about 27,000 clones, roughly 93% of which were seen just once. The ten largest clones capture roughly 13% of the sample. Sequenced: PBMCs. The receptor was derived from a middle-aged man with lung cancer.

The DNA sequence follows: TGTGCCAGCAGCCCCACAGGGTCGAACACTGAAGCTTTCTTT. Translated, it reads CASSPTGSNTEAFF. This chain joins TRBV6-5 to TRBJ1-1; TRBD1 might be the D gene, on 6 matching bases. Cut back by 6 bases and 1 base, the V and J ends lie 12 bases apart. Inclusive of the bounding cysteine and phenylalanine, the CDR3 is 14 residues long. Only CDR3 DNA remains: 42 bases, in frame from the first base. Looking up the germline V gene yields CDR1 MNHEY and CDR2 SVGAGI.